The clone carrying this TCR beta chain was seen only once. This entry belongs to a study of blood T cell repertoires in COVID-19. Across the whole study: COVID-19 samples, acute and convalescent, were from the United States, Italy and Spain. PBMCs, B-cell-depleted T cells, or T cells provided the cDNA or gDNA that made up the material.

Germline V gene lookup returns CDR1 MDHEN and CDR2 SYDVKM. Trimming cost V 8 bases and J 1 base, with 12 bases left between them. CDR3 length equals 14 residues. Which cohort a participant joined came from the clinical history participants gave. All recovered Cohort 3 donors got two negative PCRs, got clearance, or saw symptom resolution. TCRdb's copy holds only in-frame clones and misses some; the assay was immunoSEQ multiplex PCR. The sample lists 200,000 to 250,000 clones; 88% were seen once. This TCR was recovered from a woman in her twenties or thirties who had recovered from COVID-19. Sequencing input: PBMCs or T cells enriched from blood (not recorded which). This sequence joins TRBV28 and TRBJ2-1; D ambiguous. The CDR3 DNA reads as TGTGCCAGCTACACTACCATTTCCTACAATGAGCAGTTCTTC. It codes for CASYTTISYNEQFF.